The 24 T cell receptor beta chains listed next were all sequenced from one sample in a study of blood T cells in healthy people across ages (dated by TCRdb to 2013 to 2016). Libraries were built with 5' RACE. Sequencing was performed on an Illumina HiSeq 2500. A second PCR of roughly 7 to 11 cycles was run with a J-beta primer mix and a sample-barcoded 5' primer. The public reads were reprocessed in TCRdb via fastp at Q25 and MiXCR, keeping in-frame beta chains. All rows with the same CDR3 protein become a single entry with the most common DNA and genes. The sample contains some 760,000 distinct CDR3 sequences, 20% to 25% of them found a single time. More than 3% of the sample is taken by the ten largest. These same data were also listed under a study on T cells of mothers and their children.

Sequenced sample: blood. The receptors derive from a boy between 10 and 17 years old in good health.

The chain combines TRBV4-2 with TRBJ2-3; D is unresolved. The CDR3 runs to 14 residues. Germline lookup yields CDR1 LGHNA and CDR2 YNFKEQ. Trimming left V 0 bases short and J 2 bases short, with 6 bases between. CDR3 region: CASSQDPDTDTQYF. The CDR3 bases are TGTGCCAGCAGCCAAGATCCGGACACAGATACGCAGTATTTT.

This clonotype was picked up a small number of times. The V gene is TRBV28, the J gene TRBJ1-1, with TRBD1 matching 9 bases. Germline V gives CDR1 MDHEN, CDR2 SYDVKM. This CDR3 contains 14 residues. Losses at the gene ends were 7 bases for V and 4 bases for J; bases not matched to a gene: 7. CDR3 region: CASTRDRVSTEAFF. The CDR3, as DNA: TGTGCCAGCACCAGGGACAGGGTCAGCACTGAAGCTTTCTTT.

This chain uses TRBV27 with TRBJ2-1; D remains ambiguous. The germline V gene has CDR1 MNHEY and CDR2 SMNVEV (reference sequence). This CDR3 comprises 15 residues. Trimming removed 7 bases from V and 4 bases from J, with 17 bases in between. The CDR3 is CASNKLPAGYNEQFF. Written as DNA, the CDR3 is TGTGCCAGCAATAAATTGCCCGCCGGGTACAATGAGCAGTTCTTC.

This clonotype was detected many times. V and J are TRBV7-2 and TRBJ1-5, with 8 bases that match TRBD1. The CDR3 consists of 14 residues. CDR1 is SGHTA, CDR2 FQGNSA, per germline. V shed 3 bases, J shed 4 bases, and the junction held 2 bases outside the gene matches. CDR3 bases: TGTGCCAGCAGCTTGGACAGGGTGAATCAGCCCCAGCATTTT. The encoded protein is CASSLDRVNQPQHF.

This clonotype has just one count. The V and J genes are TRBV15 and TRBJ2-1; D ambiguous. V was clipped by 3 bases and J by 2 bases, with 8 bases between them. This CDR3 has 14 residues. The germline CDR1 and CDR2 sequences are LNHNV and YYDKDF (reference sequence). CDR3 residues: CATSSWAAYNEQFF. In nucleotides, the CDR3 is TGTGCCACCAGCAGTTGGGCAGCCTACAATGAGCAGTTCTTC.

This clonotype was picked up a small number of times. The rearrangement links TRBV10-3 to TRBJ2-2, with 11 nucleotides matching TRBD2. The CDR3 has 16 amino acids. Trimming took 4 bases from V and 7 from J; bases not matched to a gene: 8. In germline, CDR1 is ENHRY, CDR2 SYGVKD. CDR3 in DNA: TGTGCCATCAGTGGACTAGCGGGGCCCAGCGGCGGGGAGCTGTTTTTT. Protein: CAISGLAGPSGGELFF.

The chain recombines TRBV20-1 with TRBJ2-5, with a tentative D call TRBD2 (6 bases). This CDR3 region has 11 residues. Deletions cut 8 bases from V and 2 bases from J, with 9 bases between. Looked up from germline, CDR1 is DFQATT and CDR2 is SNEGSKA (reference sequence). The CDR3 nucleotides read TGCAGTACTGGGAGGCAAGAGACCCAGTACTTC. Its translation is CSTGRQETQYF.

The chain has TRBV7-9 and TRBJ2-7; D call uncertain. The ends were cut back, 5 bases at V and 3 bases at J, with 11 bases in the middle. Germline V CDR1 and CDR2: SEHNR, FQNEAQ (reference sequence). This CDR3 spans 13 amino acids. The CDR3 loop reads CASSTGPNYEQYF. The CDR3 DNA follows: TGTGCCAGCAGCACCGGACCTAACTACGAGCAGTACTTC.

The chain combines TRBV7-8 with TRBJ1-1; possible D gene TRBD1, 5 bases. V was cut by 0 bases and J by 5 bases, with 13 bases left in between. The CDR3 spans 15 residues. From germline, CDR1 is SGHVS and CDR2 FQNEAQ. CDR3 loop: CASSLASNGGTEAFF. CDR3 nucleotides: TGTGCCAGCAGCTTAGCCTCAAACGGGGGTACTGAAGCTTTCTTT. The whole variable domain, remainder taken from reference TRBV7-8 and TRBJ1-1, is GAGVSQSPRYKVAKRGQDVALRCDPISGHVSLFWYQQALGQGPEFLTYFQNEAQLDKSGLPSDRFFAERPEGSVSTLKIQRTQQEDSAVYLCASSLASNGGTEAFFGQGTRLTVV.

This clonotype was counted a few times. The chain recombines TRBV27 with TRBJ2-5; D remains unclear. Germline lookup yields CDR1 MNHEY and CDR2 SMNVEV (reference sequence). V was cut by 7 bases and J by 1 base, with 16 bases left in between. CDR3 length: 15 residues. In DNA, the CDR3 is TGTGCCAGCATCCATGAGGAACTTTCCCAAGAGACCCAGTACTTC. Its translation is CASIHEELSQETQYF.

The chain carries TRBV6-5 and TRBJ1-1; 7 bases match TRBD1. Germline V gene sequence: CDR1 MNHEY, CDR2 SVGAGI. This CDR3 region has 13 residues. Unmatched junction bases numbered 3, after V lost 8 bases and J lost 0 bases. CDR3 sequence: CASGTALNTEAFF. CDR3 nucleotides: TGTGCCAGCGGGACAGCCCTGAACACTGAAGCTTTCTTT.

This chain joins TRBV20-1 and TRBJ1-2; 8 bases align to TRBD1. The length of the CDR3 is 13 residues. Germline V lookup: CDR1 DFQATT, CDR2 SNEGSKA (reference sequence). V shed 7 bases and J 4 bases; nucleotides not matched to a gene: 8. The chain's CDR3 is CSVSGQGVYGYTF. The CDR3 DNA follows: TGCAGTGTCTCAGGACAGGGTGTCTATGGCTACACCTTC.

The CDR3 nucleotides read TGCAGTGCGTCCGGGACTAGCGGAAGTTTTGATACGCAGTATTTT. Translated, it gives CSASGTSGSFDTQYF. V gene TRBV20-1 combines with J gene TRBJ2-3; TRBD2 matches at 11 bases. The CDR3 runs to 15 residues. V was clipped by 6 bases and J by 6 bases; unmatched bases: 11. From germline, CDR1 is DFQATT and CDR2 SNEGSKA (reference sequence).

This sequence joins TRBV7-2 and TRBJ2-6; weak D call: TRBD2 (5 bases). The CDR3 has 17 residues. Germline CDR1 is SGHTA and CDR2 is FQGNSA. The V end lost 0 bases, the J end lost 2 bases, and 11 bases lay between the germline ends. This CDR3 reads CASSLAGARPGANVLTF. The DNA for the CDR3 is TGTGCCAGCAGCTTAGCGGGAGCCCGGCCTGGGGCCAACGTCCTGACTTTC.

The V call is TRBV10-3, the J call TRBJ1-4; D is uncertain. The CDR3 consists of 13 residues. V shed 4 bases and J shed 7 bases, with 10 bases lying between them. Germline CDR1 is ENHRY and CDR2 is SYGVKD. CDR3 DNA: TGTGCCATCAGTGTAGCTCAGAGTGAAAAACTGTTTTTT. Protein product: CAISVAQSEKLFF.

The chain carries TRBV20-1 and TRBJ2-7; 13 nucleotides agree with TRBD2. Germline CDR1 is DFQATT and CDR2 is SNEGSKA (reference sequence). This CDR3 contains 16 residues. Trimming at V came to 1 base and at J to 2 bases, leaving 5 bases not matched to a gene. CDR3 DNA: TGCAGTGCTAGAGCCCCGACTAGCGGGGGGACCTACGAGCAGTACTTC. Encoded protein: CSARAPTSGGTYEQYF.

This clonotype turned up a few times. The chain recombines TRBV2 with TRBJ1-2, with D perhaps TRBD1 (6 bases). Germline V gene data show CDR1 as SNHLY and CDR2 as FYNNEI. Deletions cut 5 bases from V and 4 bases from J, with 8 bases between. The CDR3 consists of 12 residues. In DNA form, the CDR3 reads TGTGCCAGCAGTCAGGGGCCCTATGGCTACACCTTC. Residues: CASSQGPYGYTF.

This chain uses TRBV7-9 with TRBJ2-1; possibly TRBD2 for D (5 bases). V lost 5 bases, J lost 8 bases, and 13 bases lay in between. The CDR3 sequence is 13 residues long. Germline assignment: CDR1 SEHNR and CDR2 FQNEAQ (reference sequence). Here the CDR3 reads CASSPAAGHEQFF. CDR3 in DNA: TGTGCCAGCAGCCCCGCCGCGGGTCATGAGCAGTTCTTC. The full variable domain, with the rest looked up from reference TRBV7-9 and TRBJ2-1, is DTGVSQNPRHKITKRGQNVTFRCDPISEHNRLYWYRQTLGQGPEFLTYFQNEAQLEKSRLLSDRFSAERPKGSFSTLEIQRTEQGDSAMYLCASSPAAGHEQFFGPGTRLTVL.

DNA of the CDR3: TGCGCCAGCAGCCAAAGGACCCGGAACACTGAAGCTTTCTTT. This gives the protein CASSQRTRNTEAFF. The chain recombines TRBV4-3 with TRBJ1-1; D gene ambiguous. CDR3 size: 14 residues. Trimming left V 2 bases short and J 1 base short, with 8 bases between. Looked up from germline, CDR1 is LGHNA and CDR2 is YSLEER.

The chain joins TRBV27 to TRBJ2-6; D gene unclear. The V gene's germline CDR1 is MNHEY and CDR2 SMNVEV (reference sequence). The CDR3 has 16 residues. With 1 base removed from V and 4 bases from J, the gap between germline ends came to 11 bases. CDR3 sequence reads: CASSLWLGSGANVLTF. In nucleotides, the CDR3 is TGTGCCAGCAGTTTATGGTTGGGCTCCGGGGCCAACGTCCTGACTTTC.

This clonotype was observed a few times. This chain connects TRBV11-2 to TRBJ2-7, with TRBD1 matching over 9 bases. The CDR3 sequence is 18 residues long. Germline V lookup: CDR1 SGHAT, CDR2 FQNNGV. The ends lost 0 bases at V and 2 bases at J; junction bases unmatched: 11. The CDR3: CASSLDRLRGQGAYEQYF. The CDR3, as DNA: TGTGCCAGCAGCTTAGATAGACTAAGGGGACAGGGCGCCTACGAGCAGTACTTC.

This clonotype was seen a few times. This chain links TRBV6-6 with TRBJ1-5; maybe TRBD1 (5 bases). V shed 7 bases and J shed 5 bases, with 15 bases lying between them. Per germline, CDR1 MNHNY and CDR2 SVGAGI (reference sequence). This CDR3 spans 14 amino acids. The DNA of the CDR3 is TGTGCCAGCACCATCCGTCAGGGAGATCAGCCCCAGCATTTT. Translated, it gives CASTIRQGDQPQHF.

V is TRBV12-3 or TRBV12-4 and J is TRBJ2-7; the D is unclear. The V and J ends lost 6 bases and 7 bases respectively, with 10 bases between them. CDR3 length equals 11 residues. Here the CDR3 reads CASRVGREQYF. The CDR3 coding sequence is TGTGCCAGCAGGGTGGGTCGAGAGCAGTACTTC.

The chain combines TRBV7-6 with TRBJ2-1; 9 bases align to TRBD2. V was clipped by 7 bases and J by 9 bases; unmatched bases: 13. The CDR3 has 15 amino acids. Germline V CDR1 and CDR2: SGHVS, FNYEAQ. CDR3 in amino acids: CASTPLAGGPGEQFF. The DNA for the CDR3 is TGTGCCAGCACCCCTCTGGCGGGAGGGCCAGGTGAGCAGTTCTTC.